Sequencing of this TCR beta chain was carried out in a study of T cells in Graves' hyperthyroidism and ophthalmopathy. Across the study: Peripheral blood sampling occurred at initial diagnosis, before any treatment.

Amplification of TCR beta CDR3 regions used RNA as the template. Researchers ran a first-round RT-PCR on the TCR CDR3 using the HTBI primer set. MiXCR was run by TCRdb on the multiplex PCR reads, yielding one entry per CDR3 protein. The sample contains roughly 380,000 distinct CDR3 sequences, around a sixth of which appear only once. This clonotype was observed a few times. A much larger clone lies a single base off, so this may be a read error. Ophthalmopathy patients all had a Clinical Activity Score of at least 3, a NOSPECS grade of at least 4 and disease under 3 months old. Patients having uncontrolled infection, another autoimmune disease, pregnancy or lactation were not included. From more than 9.5 ml of fresh peripheral blood, PBMCs were isolated. Germline V gene data show CDR1 as SNHLY and CDR2 as FYNNEI. V lost 8 bases and J 0 bases, leaving 8 bases between the germline ends. This CDR3 contains 12 residues.

The chain carries TRBV2 and TRBJ2-7, with D possibly matching TRBD1 (6 bases). The sequencing input was blood. The origin of this receptor is a woman aged 40 to 50 with Graves' ophthalmopathy. Here the CDR3 DNA reads TGTGCCAGCGGACAGTGCTCCTACGAGCAGTACTTC. Translating gives CASGQCSYEQYF.